The text below deals with one TCR beta chain. Using immunoSEQ multiplex PCR, the repertoire was profiled, and TCRdb retains in-frame clones only, with some absent. The sample comprises some 150,000 clones, almost 90% of which are singletons, and 2% to 2.5% rests with the top ten. These data come from a study of blood T cell repertoires in COVID-19. Study in general: Some COVID-19 samples were acute and others convalescent; all came from the United States, Italy and Spain.

What was sequenced was peripheral blood. This receptor was identified in a human donor in a cohort sampled during active COVID-19.

The CDR3 here is CASSQQGASNNEQFF. The CDR3 DNA is TGTGCCAGCAGCCAACAGGGGGCTAGCAACAATGAGCAGTTCTTC. This sequence joins TRBV3-1 (or the pseudogene TRBV3-2) and TRBJ2-1; 8 bases fit TRBD1. The germline V gene encodes CDR1 LGHDT and CDR2 YNNKEL (reference sequence). Trimming took 2 bases from V and 5 from J; bases not matched to a gene: 5. The CDR3 length is 15 residues.